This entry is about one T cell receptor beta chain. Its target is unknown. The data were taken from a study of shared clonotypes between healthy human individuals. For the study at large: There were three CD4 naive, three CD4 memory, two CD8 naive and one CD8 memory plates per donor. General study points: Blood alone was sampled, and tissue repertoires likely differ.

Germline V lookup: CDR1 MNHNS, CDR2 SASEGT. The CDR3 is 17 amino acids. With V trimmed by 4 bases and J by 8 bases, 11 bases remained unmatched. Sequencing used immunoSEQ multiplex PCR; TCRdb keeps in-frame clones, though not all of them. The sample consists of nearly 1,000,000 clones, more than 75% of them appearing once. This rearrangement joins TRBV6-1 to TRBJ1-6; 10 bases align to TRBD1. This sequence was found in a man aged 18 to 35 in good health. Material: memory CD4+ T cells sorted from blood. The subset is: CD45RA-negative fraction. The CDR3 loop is CASSARGTGASYSPLHF. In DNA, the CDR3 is TGTGCCAGCAGTGCCCGCGGGACAGGGGCCTCTTATTCACCCCTCCACTTT.